This passage covers 29 T cell receptor beta chains from one sample sequenced in a study of blood T cell repertoires in COVID-19. Repertoires were generated with immunoSEQ multiplex PCR, while TCRdb's copy carries only in-frame clones and drops some. Found here are some 63,000 clones, around 85% of them singletons; the top ten hold around 20%. The sample comprised peripheral blood. These receptors all come from a human donor in a cohort sampled during active COVID-19.

The rearrangement links TRBV6-5 to TRBJ2-3; D is undetermined. The CDR3 has 13 amino acids. Trimming left V 5 bases short and J 3 bases short, with 9 bases between. Germline V gene lookup returns CDR1 MNHEY and CDR2 SVGAGI. CDR3 amino acids: CASSPTRTDTQYF. CDR3 DNA: TGTGCCAGCAGTCCGACGAGGACAGATACGCAGTATTTT.

The chain combines TRBV15 with TRBJ2-5; 7 nucleotides align to TRBD1. CDR3 length: 17 amino acids. Germline V lookup: CDR1 LNHNV, CDR2 YYDKDF (reference sequence). The V gene end was trimmed by 2 bases and the J gene end by 3 bases; junction bases not matched to a gene: 12. CDR3 sequence: CATSRPTPRQGKETQYF. The CDR3 region has the DNA TGTGCCACCAGCAGACCTACCCCTAGACAGGGCAAAGAGACCCAGTACTTC.

The chain combines TRBV10-2 with TRBJ2-5, with 12 bases identical to TRBD2. The trim removed 6 bases at V and 1 base at J, leaving 6 bases unmatched. CDR3 length equals 16 residues. The V gene's germline CDR1 is WSHSY and CDR2 SAAADI. The CDR3 DNA sequence: TGCGCCAGCAGAAGACTAGCGGGGGACATCCAAGAGACCCAGTACTTC. Its translation is CASRRLAGDIQETQYF.

V gene TRBV7-9 combines with J gene TRBJ2-7; 7 bases match TRBD1. The CDR3 consists of 13 residues. From germline, CDR1 is SEHNR and CDR2 FQNEAQ (reference sequence). The trim removed 8 bases at V and 0 bases at J, leaving 4 bases unmatched. The CDR3 DNA sequence: TGTGCCAGCTCGGGACAGACCTCCTACGAGCAGTACTTC. Residues: CASSGQTSYEQYF.

The genes are TRBV5-1 and TRBJ2-3; 8 bases line up with TRBD2. CDR1 SGHRS and CDR2 YFSETQ come from the germline V gene. The V and J ends lost 0 bases and 3 bases, in that order; junction bases with no gene match: 6. The CDR3 loop spans 16 amino acids. This chain's CDR3 is CASSLARLALTDTQYF. CDR3 nucleotides: TGCGCCAGCAGCTTGGCCCGACTAGCGCTAACAGATACGCAGTATTTT.

The chain's CDR3 is CASSIKTALETQYF. The DNA for the CDR3 is TGTGCCAGCTCAATTAAGACAGCCCTGGAGACCCAGTACTTC. The chain recombines TRBV18 with TRBJ2-5; D might be TRBD1 (5 bases). The CDR3 is 14 residues long. The V and J ends lost 5 bases and 5 bases respectively, with 15 bases between them. The germline V gene has CDR1 KGHSH and CDR2 LQKENI.

This clone was seen a single time. The J gene is TRBJ1-2, the V gene TRBV5-1; D call uncertain. Trimming took 0 bases from V and 4 from J, leaving 10 bases between them. This CDR3 spans 14 amino acids. Germline V gene lookup returns CDR1 SGHRS and CDR2 YFSETQ. CDR3 nucleotides: TGCGCCAGCAGCTTGGGTCGCCTATCCTATGGCTACACCTTC. This sequence encodes CASSLGRLSYGYTF.

The V and J genes are TRBV9 and TRBJ2-3; 7 bases fit TRBD1. CDR3 size: 15 residues. The junction had 5 bases not matched to a gene; V was cut back by 4 bases and J by 0 bases. Germline V gene data show CDR1 as SGDLS and CDR2 as YYNGEE. DNA of the CDR3: TGTGCCAGCAGCCGCGACAGGGCTAGCACAGATACGCAGTATTTT. It encodes CASSRDRASTDTQYF.

This rearrangement joins TRBV10-1 to TRBJ2-3; D gene uncertain. CDR1 and CDR2 (germline): WNHNN, SYGVQD (reference sequence). V was cut by 3 bases and J by 8 bases, with 12 bases left in between. The CDR3 is 13 residues long. The CDR3 region is CASSEEYLGTQYF. CDR3 nucleotide sequence: TGCGCCAGCAGTGAAGAGTATCTAGGTACGCAGTATTTT.

This chain connects TRBV7-6 to TRBJ1-6; TRBD1 aligns across 9 bases. The V gene end was trimmed by 4 bases and the J gene end by 8 bases; junction bases not matched to a gene: 9. Germline V gives CDR1 SGHVS, CDR2 FNYEAQ. The CDR3 length is 16 residues. CDR3 sequence reads: CASSSGTRQGDSPLHF. In nucleotides, the CDR3 is TGTGCCAGCAGCTCGGGGACGCGACAGGGGGATTCACCCCTCCACTTT. Drawing the rest from reference TRBV7-6 and TRBJ1-6, the complete variable domain is GAGVSQSPRYKVTKRGQDVALRCDPISGHVSLYWYRQALGQGPEFLTYFNYEAQQDKSGLPNDRFSAERPEGSISTLTIQRTEQRDSAMYRCASSSGTRQGDSPLHFGNGTRLTVT.

The rearrangement links TRBV7-9 to TRBJ1-1, with D possibly matching TRBD1 (6 bases). Germline lookup yields CDR1 SEHNR and CDR2 FQNEAQ (reference sequence). V lost 3 bases to trimming and J lost 5 bases, with 7 bases between them. This CDR3 spans 12 amino acids. The chain's CDR3 is CASSFDRTEAFF. The CDR3 bases are TGTGCCAGCAGCTTCGACAGGACTGAAGCTTTCTTT. The full variable domain, its missing parts supplied by reference TRBV7-9 and TRBJ1-1, is DTGVSQNPRHKITKRGQNVTFRCDPISEHNRLYWYRQTLGQGPEFLTYFQNEAQLEKSRLLSDRFSAERPKGSFSTLEIQRTEQGDSAMYLCASSFDRTEAFFGQGTRLTVV.

The genes are TRBV6-2 or TRBV6-3 and TRBJ2-7, with 7 bases matching TRBD2. Germline V gene data show CDR1 as MNHEY and CDR2 as SVGEGT. The length of the CDR3 is 16 residues. The ends lost 4 bases at V and 3 bases at J; junction bases unmatched: 12. CDR3 region: CASSSAEGLVGYEQYF. CDR3 coding DNA: TGTGCCAGCAGTTCCGCCGAAGGACTAGTAGGCTACGAGCAGTACTTC.

J is TRBJ1-1 and V is TRBV6-5; D not resolved. Trimming took off 6 bases at V and 1 base at J, with 12 bases between the two ends. Per the germline V gene, CDR1 is MNHEY and CDR2 is SVGAGI. The CDR3 is 14 amino acids. CDR3 region: CASRPTFGNTEAFF. The CDR3 nucleotides read TGTGCCAGCAGACCGACATTTGGGAACACTGAAGCTTTCTTT.

This sequence joins TRBV30 and TRBJ1-1, with 7 bases fitting TRBD1. CDR1 GTSNPN and CDR2 SVGIG come from the germline V gene (reference sequence). The V gene end was trimmed by 0 bases and the J gene end by 2 bases; junction bases not matched to a gene: 6. This CDR3 is built from 15 residues. The CDR3 region is CAWSVKGASNTEAFF. The CDR3 DNA reads as TGTGCCTGGAGTGTAAAGGGGGCTAGTAACACTGAAGCTTTCTTT. The whole variable domain, remainder taken from reference TRBV30 and TRBJ1-1, is SQTIHQWPATLVQPVGSPLSLECTVEGTSNPNLYWYRQAAGRGLQLLFYSVGIGQISSEVPQNLSASRPQDRQFILSSKKLLLSDSGFYLCAWSVKGASNTEAFFGQGTRLTVV.

The rearrangement joins TRBV6-1 to TRBJ1-1, with 10 positions matching TRBD1. J lost 1 base, V lost 4 bases, and 6 bases had no gene match. There are 16 residues in the CDR3. CDR1 and CDR2 (germline): MNHNS, SASEGT. CDR3 DNA: TGTGCCAGCAGTGGGGGACAGGGGATCGGGAACACTGAAGCTTTCTTT. Its protein product is CASSGGQGIGNTEAFF.

The CDR3 bases are TGTGCCAGCAGCTTAGCACAGGGGGGAAACACCATATATTTT. This codes for CASSLAQGGNTIYF. This chain connects TRBV7-2 to TRBJ1-3; 7 nucleotides align to TRBD1. There are 14 residues in the CDR3. CDR1 and CDR2 from the germline V gene are SGHTA and FQGNSA. V shed 0 bases, J shed 4 bases, and the junction held 0 bases outside the gene matches.

The rearrangement links TRBV9 to TRBJ2-6; a weak D match, TRBD2 (6 bases). V was clipped by 1 base and J by 0 bases, with 14 bases between them. The CDR3 has 18 residues. Per the germline V gene, CDR1 is SGDLS and CDR2 is YYNGEE. The CDR3 region has the DNA TGTGCCAGCAGCGTATTTCCCGGGACTCTCTCTGGGGCCAACGTCCTGACTTTC. This gives the protein CASSVFPGTLSGANVLTF.

The chain recombines TRBV7-3 with TRBJ2-5; 8 bases are a match to TRBD1. Per germline, CDR1 SGHTA and CDR2 FQGTGA. V lost 5 bases to trimming and J lost 2 bases; unmatched junction nucleotides: 16. The CDR3 runs to 18 residues. CDR3 nucleotides: TGTGCCAGCAGCCAACCCAACAACAGGGGGTCAGTACAAGAGACCCAGTACTTC. It specifies CASSQPNNRGSVQETQYF.

The chain combines TRBV6-2 or TRBV6-3 with TRBJ1-5, with 7 nucleotides matching TRBD1. CDR1 and CDR2 (germline): MNHEY, SVGEGT. CDR3 size: 19 residues. The V and J ends lost 6 bases and 4 bases, in that order; junction bases with no gene match: 21. The CDR3 nucleotides are TGTGCCAGCAGCCTCGCTAAAAGGACAGGTTCAAAACAGAATCAGCCCCAGCATTTT. As protein: CASSLAKRTGSKQNQPQHF.

This chain links TRBV10-1 with TRBJ1-2; no definite D call. V lost 0 bases and J lost 5, with 7 bases in between. In germline, CDR1 is WNHNN, CDR2 SYGVQD (reference sequence). This CDR3 comprises 13 residues. CDR3 loop: CASSESSQYGYTF. The DNA for the CDR3 is TGCGCCAGCAGTGAGTCTTCACAGTATGGCTACACCTTC.

The genes are TRBV25-1 and TRBJ1-2; no firm D call. The CDR3 is 15 amino acids. Trimming cost V 1 base and J 2 bases, with 11 bases left between them. Germline-derived CDR1 and CDR2 are MGHDK and SYGVNS. CDR3 coding DNA: TGTGCCAGCAGTGAATTCGTAGGCGGAAACTATGGCTACACCTTC. Translated: CASSEFVGGNYGYTF.

CDR3 residues: CASSPGGGGRNTEAFF. DNA for the CDR3: TGTGCCAGCAGCCCTGGCGGCGGGGGCAGGAACACTGAAGCTTTCTTT. The V call is TRBV11-2, the J call TRBJ1-1; tentative D call: TRBD1 (6 bases). Germline CDR1 SGHAT, CDR2 FQNNGV. The CDR3 spans 16 residues. V gave up 5 bases and J gave up 1 base, with 17 bases separating them.

The chain has TRBV18 and TRBJ1-1; TRBD1 matches 8 bases. Germline-derived CDR1 and CDR2 are KGHSH and LQKENI. Trimming took 8 bases from V and 4 from J; bases not matched to a gene: 3. CDR3 length equals 12 residues. CDR3 DNA sequence: TGTGCCAGCATGGACAGGGCCACTGAAGCTTTCTTT. Residues: CASMDRATEAFF.

This clone was counted a single time. This chain links TRBV29-1 with TRBJ2-1, with D tentatively TRBD1 (6 bases). The germline V gene encodes CDR1 SQVTM and CDR2 ANQGSEA. The CDR3 totals 16 residues. V dropped 2 bases and J dropped 4 bases, with 18 bases sitting between them. The chain's CDR3 is CSVESTWGRLYNEQFF. In nucleotides, the CDR3 is TGCAGCGTTGAATCCACATGGGGGCGCTTATACAATGAGCAGTTCTTC.

This clone was recorded once. The chain employs TRBV9 and TRBJ2-7, with 12 bases that match TRBD1. The CDR3 is made up of 15 amino acids. J gave up 4 bases and V 4 bases, and 6 bases lay outside the gene matches. The V gene's germline CDR1 is SGDLS and CDR2 YYNGEE. The CDR3 sequence is CASSMGQGALYEQYF. The DNA of the CDR3 is TGTGCCAGCAGCATGGGACAGGGGGCACTTTACGAGCAGTACTTC.

V usage is TRBV18 and J usage is TRBJ2-1; 12 nucleotides match TRBD2. In germline, CDR1 is KGHSH, CDR2 LQKENI. The CDR3 totals 17 residues. The V and J ends lost 4 bases and 0 bases, in that order; junction bases with no gene match: 4. CDR3 loop: CASSQTSGGYSYNEQFF. CDR3 sequence (DNA): TGTGCCAGCTCACAGACTAGCGGGGGCTACTCCTACAATGAGCAGTTCTTC.

The rearrangement uses TRBV7-2 and TRBJ1-2; D might be TRBD1 (5 bases). The CDR3 consists of 13 residues. Germline loops: CDR1 SGHTA, CDR2 FQGNSA. V was shortened by 5 bases and J by 7 bases, with 14 bases between the two germline ends. The CDR3 here is CASSQRGDGGYTF. The DNA for the CDR3 is TGTGCCAGCAGCCAAAGGGGCGACGGTGGCTACACCTTC.

V is TRBV4-1 and J is TRBJ2-7; TRBD1 might be the D (5 bases). V shed 0 bases and J shed 4 bases, with 13 bases lying between them. The CDR3 sequence is 15 residues long. Germline lookup yields CDR1 MGHRA and CDR2 YSYEKL. This chain's CDR3 is CASSQDAGRLYEQYF. The DNA for the CDR3 is TGCGCCAGCAGCCAAGACGCAGGGCGGTTGTACGAGCAGTACTTC.

The rearrangement joins TRBV7-3 to TRBJ1-6, with D hard to call. The V end was cut by 2 bases, the J end by 6 bases, with 8 bases between. Germline V CDR1 and CDR2: SGHTA, FQGTGA. The CDR3 totals 14 residues. CDR3 in amino acids: CASSLARINSPLHF. CDR3 coding DNA: TGTGCCAGCAGCTTAGCCAGAATTAATTCACCCCTCCACTTT.